These 7 T cell receptor beta chains were sequenced from one sample in a study of blood T cell repertoires in COVID-19. Using immunoSEQ multiplex PCR, the repertoire was profiled, and TCRdb retains in-frame clones only, with some absent. This sample has hundreds of thousands of clones, with around 91% found just once. Material: PBMCs or T cells enriched from blood (not recorded which). The receptors shown here come from a young man who had recovered from COVID-19.

This chain uses TRBV7-2 with TRBJ2-7, with 8 bases that match TRBD1. Germline V gene sequence: CDR1 SGHTA, CDR2 FQGNSA. The ends lost 5 bases at V and 12 bases at J; junction bases unmatched: 21. CDR3 length: 16 amino acids. CDR3 amino acids: CASSLNAVPDRGVGYF. CDR3 bases: TGTGCCAGCAGCCTCAATGCCGTCCCAGACAGGGGTGTAGGGTACTTC.

The CDR3 sequence: CASSFNDGGKLFF. The DNA for the CDR3 is TGTGCCAGCAGCTTCAATGACGGGGGAAAACTGTTTTTT. The genes are TRBV3-1 (or the pseudogene TRBV3-2) and TRBJ1-4; weak D call: TRBD1 (5 bases). V dropped 5 bases and J dropped 10 bases, with 14 bases sitting between them. Germline CDR1 and CDR2: LGHDT and YNNKEL (reference sequence). The CDR3 has 13 residues.

This chain connects TRBV2 to TRBJ1-2; tentatively, D is TRBD1 (5 bases). V gave up 6 bases and J gave up 7 bases, with 15 bases separating them. CDR1 SNHLY and CDR2 FYNNEI come from the germline V gene. The CDR3 runs 13 residues. CDR3 sequence: CASSGAGVVGYTF. The CDR3 nucleotides are TGTGCCAGCAGCGGGGCGGGGGTTGTTGGCTACACCTTC.

V usage is TRBV3-1 (or the pseudogene TRBV3-2) and J usage is TRBJ1-2; 9 bases align to TRBD1. The CDR3 is 18 amino acids. V shed 6 bases, J shed 4 bases, and the junction held 18 bases outside the gene matches. Germline V gives CDR1 LGHDT, CDR2 YNNKEL (reference sequence). The CDR3 loop is CASSYKEGTGQLSYGYTF. The CDR3, as DNA: TGTGCCAGCAGTTACAAAGAGGGGACAGGGCAATTATCCTATGGCTACACCTTC.

V usage is TRBV23-1 and J usage is TRBJ2-7; TRBD1 aligns across 8 bases. TRBV23-1 is designated an ORF whose function remains uncertain. This CDR3 region has 15 residues. V lost 0 bases and J lost 2; bases outside the gene matches: 3. For the CDR3, the DNA is TGCGCCAGCAGTCAATCCAGACAGGGGACCTACGAGCAGTACTTC. Encoded protein: CASSQSRQGTYEQYF.

The CDR3 spells CASSLWLAGSTDTQYF. In DNA form, the CDR3 reads TGTGCCAGCAGCTTATGGCTAGCGGGTAGCACAGATACGCAGTATTTT. The chain employs TRBV7-2 and TRBJ2-3, with 8 bases matching TRBD2. Germline trimming cut 2 bases from V and 0 bases from J; bases unmatched to any gene: 4. The CDR3 sequence is 16 residues long. Germline CDR1 SGHTA, CDR2 FQGNSA. The full variable domain, its missing parts supplied by reference TRBV7-2 and TRBJ2-3, is GAGVSQSPSNKVTEKGKDVELRCDPISGHTALYWYRQSLGQGLEFLIYFQGNSAPDKSGLPSDRFSAERTGGSVSTLTIQRTQQEDSAVYLCASSLWLAGSTDTQYFGPGTRLTVL.

The rearrangement links TRBV18 to TRBJ1-4, with 7 bases identical to TRBD1. CDR3 length equals 18 residues. Unmatched junction bases numbered 19, after V lost 4 bases and J lost 8 bases. CDR1 is KGHSH, CDR2 LQKENI, per germline. CDR3 sequence reads: CASSLVGQVPWLQEKLFF. CDR3 DNA: TGTGCCAGCTCACTGGTCGGACAGGTTCCGTGGCTTCAGGAAAAACTGTTTTTT.